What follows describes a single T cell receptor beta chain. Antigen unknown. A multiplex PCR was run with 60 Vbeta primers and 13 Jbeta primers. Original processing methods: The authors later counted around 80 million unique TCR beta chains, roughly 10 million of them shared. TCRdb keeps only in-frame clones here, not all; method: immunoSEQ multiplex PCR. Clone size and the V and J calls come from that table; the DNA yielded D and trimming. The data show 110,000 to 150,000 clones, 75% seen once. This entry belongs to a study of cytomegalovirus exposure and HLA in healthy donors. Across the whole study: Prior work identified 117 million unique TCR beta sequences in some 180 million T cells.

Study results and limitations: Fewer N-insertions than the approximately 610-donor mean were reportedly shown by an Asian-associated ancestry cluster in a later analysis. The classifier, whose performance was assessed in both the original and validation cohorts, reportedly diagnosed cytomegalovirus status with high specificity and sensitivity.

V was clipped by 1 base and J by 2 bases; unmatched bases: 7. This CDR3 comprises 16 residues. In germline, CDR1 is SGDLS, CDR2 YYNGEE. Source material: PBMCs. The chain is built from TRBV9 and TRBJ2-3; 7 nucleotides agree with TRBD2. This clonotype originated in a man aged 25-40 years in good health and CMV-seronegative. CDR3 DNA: TGTGCCAGCAGCGTACAAGCGGGACCTACCACAGATACGCAGTATTTT. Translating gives CASSVQAGPTTDTQYF. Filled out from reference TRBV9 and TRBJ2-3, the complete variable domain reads DSGVTQTPKHLITATGQRVTLRCSPRSGDLSVYWYQQSLDQGLQFLIQYYNGEERAKGNILERFSAQQFPDLHSELNLSSLELGDSALYFCASSVQAGPTTDTQYFGPGTRLTVL.